This T cell receptor beta chain derives from a study of blood T cell repertoires in COVID-19. Study context: From the United States, Italy and Spain came samples of acute and convalescent COVID-19. PBMCs, B-cell-depleted T cells, or T cells provided the cDNA or gDNA that made up the material.

Patients of the Seattle cohort, enrolled during active infection, were followed longitudinally. The CDR3 loop spans 12 amino acids. Germline assignment: CDR1 MGHDK and CDR2 SYGVNS. V was cut by 3 bases and J by 8 bases, with 8 bases left in between. The table came from immunoSEQ multiplex PCR; TCRdb's copy has only in-frame clones and leaves some out. The sample carries fewer than 650,000 clones, roughly 91% recorded once. Input material: peripheral blood. This TCR was recovered from a woman in her forties or fifties with COVID-19, enrolled during active disease. The V and J genes are TRBV25-1 and TRBJ1-3, with D maybe TRBD1 (5 bases). This CDR3 is CASSDSRDTIYF. The CDR3 nucleotides are TGTGCCAGCAGTGATAGCAGGGACACCATATATTTT.